The 24 T cell receptor beta chains in this list originate from one sample, sequenced in a study of shared clonotypes between healthy human individuals. Generated by immunoSEQ multiplex PCR, the TCRdb table keeps only in-frame clones and is missing some. The repertoire consists of approximately 500,000 clones, with over 70% occurring once and the leading ten covering about 13%. Sequencing used PBMCs. The origin of the receptors is a woman aged 40 to 55 in good health. Some clones in this sample may be carry-over from other donors' samples.

The genes are TRBV18 and TRBJ1-1, with D tentatively TRBD1 (5 bases). CDR3 length: 14 residues. CDR1 is KGHSH and CDR2 is LQKENI in the germline V gene. The V end was cut by 4 bases, the J end by 1 base, with 10 bases between. CDR3 sequence reads: CASSRPTENTEAFF. The CDR3 region has the DNA TGTGCCAGCTCACGACCGACAGAGAACACTGAAGCTTTCTTT. Looking up the rest from reference TRBV18 and TRBJ1-1 gives the full variable domain: NAGVMQNPRHLVRRRGQEARLRCSPMKGHSHVYWYRQLPEEGLKFMVYLQKENIIDESGMPKERFSAEFPKEGPSILRIQQVVRGDSAAYFCASSRPTENTEAFFGQGTRLTVV.

The chain joins TRBV7-9 to TRBJ2-1, with 8 bases fitting TRBD2. This CDR3 is built from 13 residues. CDR1 and CDR2 from the germline V gene are SEHNR and FQNEAQ (reference sequence). The J segment lost 7 bases and the V segment lost 8 bases, leaving 7 bases of the junction unmatched. The CDR3 nucleotides are TGTGCCAGCGGCATAGCGGGATTGAATGAGCAGTTCTTC. This gives the protein CASGIAGLNEQFF.

V and J are TRBV11-1 and TRBJ2-1; the match to TRBD2 covers 14 bases. Germline V gene sequence: CDR1 SGHAT, CDR2 FQDESV (reference sequence). There are 15 residues in the CDR3. J was trimmed by 8 bases and V by 5 bases; bases with no gene match: 5. CDR3 bases: TGTGCCAGCAGCCGTGGGACTAGCGGGAGCTATGAGCAGTTCTTC. It encodes CASSRGTSGSYEQFF.

On this clone: Other DNA sequences from this sample encode an identical CDR3 as well. V is TRBV4-2 and J is TRBJ2-1; 10 positions agree with TRBD2. V lost 0 bases and J lost 1; bases outside the gene matches: 12. The CDR3 is made up of 20 amino acids. In germline, CDR1 is LGHNA, CDR2 YNFKEQ. CDR3 amino acids: CASSQDIGAGGLISYNEQFF. The CDR3 DNA sequence: TGTGCCAGCAGCCAAGATATAGGAGCGGGAGGGCTCATTTCCTACAATGAGCAGTTCTTC.

This clone appeared a single time. The likely explanation is a read error, given a far larger clone one base away. The chain combines TRBV4-3 with TRBJ2-2; no definite D call. The germline gives CDR1 LGHNA, CDR2 YSLEER. The length of the CDR3 is 16 residues. For the CDR3, the DNA is TGCGCCAGCGGCCAAGATGTTGGTGGAGAGACCGGGGAGCTGTTTTTT. Residues: CASGQDVGGETGELFF.

The J gene is TRBJ2-3, the V gene TRBV5-1; TRBD2 agrees at 14 bases. Trimming took 3 bases from V and 5 from J; bases not matched to a gene: 8. This CDR3 region has 17 residues. Germline V gives CDR1 SGHRS, CDR2 YFSETQ. The CDR3 loop is CASSSGRLAGGRDTQYF. In DNA, the CDR3 is TGCGCCAGCAGCTCGGGGAGACTAGCGGGAGGGCGAGATACGCAGTATTTT.

The rearrangement joins TRBV10-2 to TRBJ1-1, with D hard to call. Germline V gene sequence: CDR1 WSHSY, CDR2 SAAADI. The ends were cut back, 1 base at V and 3 bases at J, with 3 bases in the middle. The CDR3 spans 12 residues. The CDR3 spells CASSELDTEAFF. As DNA, the CDR3 is TGCGCCAGCAGTGAGTTGGACACTGAAGCTTTCTTT.

The chain couples TRBV15 to TRBJ2-2, with D perhaps TRBD2 (6 bases). Deletions cut 0 bases from V and 0 bases from J, with 11 bases between. This CDR3 has 17 amino acids. Germline assignment: CDR1 LNHNV and CDR2 YYDKDF (reference sequence). Written as DNA, the CDR3 is TGTGCCACCAGCAGAGAGGCGGGAACGGCGAACACCGGGGAGCTGTTTTTT. Translating it yields CATSREAGTANTGELFF.

This clone was picked up one time. This chain uses TRBV6-1 with TRBJ1-2, with unresolved D. The germline CDR1 and CDR2 sequences are MNHNS and SASEGT. This CDR3 comprises 14 residues. Trimming took 2 bases from V and 7 from J, leaving 14 bases between them. The CDR3 here is CASSELGIPSGYTF. For the CDR3, the DNA is TGTGCCAGCAGTGAACTAGGGATTCCTAGTGGCTACACCTTC.

The CDR3 nucleotides are TGCGCCAGCAGCCAGACGCTCCAGACAGGAGCCCCCTCCTACAATGAGCAGTTCTTC. Amino acid sequence: CASSQTLQTGAPSYNEQFF. The chain employs TRBV5-1 and TRBJ2-1, with a tentative D call TRBD1 (6 bases). The CDR3 spans 19 residues. Germline assignment: CDR1 SGHRS and CDR2 YFSETQ. With 4 bases removed from V and 0 bases from J, the gap between germline ends came to 23 bases.

Of note for this clone: This likely reflects a read error, since a far larger clone is one base away. This sample includes further DNA sequences coding for the same CDR3. V and J are TRBV4-3 and TRBJ2-7; 8 bases match TRBD2. Germline V CDR1 and CDR2: LGHNA, YSLEER. The V gene end was trimmed by 4 bases and the J gene end by 2 bases; junction bases not matched to a gene: 4. This CDR3 region has 14 residues. CDR3 loop: CASSRGSGAYEQYF. Here the CDR3 DNA reads TGCGCCAGCAGCCGAGGTAGCGGGGCCTACGAGCAGTACTTC.

The rearrangement links TRBV19 to TRBJ2-5, with D unresolved. V was shortened by 3 bases and J by 1 base, with 9 bases between the two germline ends. CDR1 LNHDA and CDR2 SQIVND come from the germline V gene (reference sequence). This CDR3 has 14 amino acids. CDR3 amino acids: CASSIFGSQETQYF. CDR3 bases: TGTGCCAGTAGTATTTTCGGCAGCCAAGAGACCCAGTACTTC.

The chain has TRBV11-3 and TRBJ1-3; unclear D gene. Germline CDR1 and CDR2: SGHNT and YENEEA. There are 12 residues in the CDR3. V was pared by 5 bases and J by 4 bases, with 6 bases between. This CDR3 reads CASSLGGNTIYF. The DNA of the CDR3 is TGTGCCAGCAGCCTCGGGGGAAACACCATATATTTT.

V and J are TRBV4-1 and TRBJ2-7; 9 positions match TRBD1. CDR1 is MGHRA and CDR2 is YSYEKL in the germline V gene. V was clipped by 4 bases and J by 2 bases; unmatched bases: 3. CDR3 length equals 14 residues. CDR3 sequence (DNA): TGCGCCAGCAGCCCTGGACAGGGGACCTACGAGCAGTACTTC. It specifies CASSPGQGTYEQYF.

The chain recombines TRBV6-5 with TRBJ1-2; D uncertain. The CDR3 is 13 residues long. Germline V CDR1 and CDR2: MNHEY, SVGAGI. Trimming removed 4 bases from V and 4 bases from J, with 10 bases in between. In DNA, the CDR3 is TGTGCCAGCAGTTTTCACAGAGCCTATGGCTACACCTTC. This gives the protein CASSFHRAYGYTF.

This chain connects TRBV7-3 to TRBJ2-3; TRBD2 aligns across 13 bases. Unmatched junction bases numbered 3, after V lost 6 bases and J lost 3 bases. CDR1 is SGHTA and CDR2 is FQGTGA in the germline V gene. The CDR3 contains 15 residues. The CDR3 spells CASRLGLAGTDTQYF. The CDR3 DNA follows: TGTGCCAGCAGACTGGGACTAGCGGGAACAGATACGCAGTATTTT.

The chain combines TRBV4-1 with TRBJ2-1; 7 bases match TRBD2. This CDR3 region has 14 residues. The J segment lost 3 bases and the V segment lost 4 bases, leaving 3 bases of the junction unmatched. Per germline, CDR1 MGHRA and CDR2 YSYEKL. The CDR3 is CASSRLADYNEQFF. In DNA, the CDR3 is TGCGCCAGCAGCCGACTAGCTGACTACAATGAGCAGTTCTTC.

This clone was counted many times. The rearrangement links TRBV28 to TRBJ2-7; 12 positions match TRBD2. The CDR3 is 15 residues long. Germline-derived CDR1 and CDR2 are MDHEN and SYDVKM. Trimming at V came to 5 bases and at J to 0 bases, leaving 2 bases not matched to a gene. CDR3 in amino acids: CASSPLAGGSYEQYF. DNA for the CDR3: TGTGCCAGCAGTCCACTAGCGGGAGGCTCCTACGAGCAGTACTTC.

The rearrangement links TRBV30 to TRBJ2-7; no clear D. V shed 2 bases and J shed 3 bases, with 5 bases lying between them. This CDR3 region has 11 residues. Germline lookup yields CDR1 GTSNPN and CDR2 SVGIG (reference sequence). The CDR3 DNA sequence: TGTGCCTGGAGTAATAACTACGAGCAGTACTTC. Its protein is CAWSNNYEQYF. Drawing the rest from reference TRBV30 and TRBJ2-7, the complete variable domain is SQTIHQWPATLVQPVGSPLSLECTVEGTSNPNLYWYRQAAGRGLQLLFYSVGIGQISSEVPQNLSASRPQDRQFILSSKKLLLSDSGFYLCAWSNNYEQYFGPGTRLTVT.

The chain recombines TRBV29-1 with TRBJ1-4; tentatively, D is TRBD1 (6 bases). Germline CDR1 is SQVTM and CDR2 is ANQGSEA. Between the trimmed V and J ends, which lost 6 bases and 6 bases, there was a span of 17 bases. The CDR3 sequence is 14 residues long. CDR3 nucleotides: TGCAGCGTATACCTAGGGGGGGCGGATGAAAAACTGTTTTTT. It encodes CSVYLGGADEKLFF.

The V call is TRBV27, the J call TRBJ2-1; D not resolved. Trimming shortened V by 2 bases and J by 7 bases, and 9 bases separated the two germline ends. Per the germline V gene, CDR1 is MNHEY and CDR2 is SMNVEV (reference sequence). This CDR3 is built from 13 residues. CDR3 nucleotides: TGTGCCAGCAGTTTAGAGTACCGAAATGAGCAGTTCTTC. Residues: CASSLEYRNEQFF.

Of note for this clone: Additional DNA sequences in this sample encode the identical CDR3. This rearrangement joins TRBV15 to TRBJ2-5, with TRBD2 as a possible D gene (6 bases). This CDR3 has 16 amino acids. Germline CDR1 and CDR2: LNHNV and YYDKDF (reference sequence). The V end was cut by 0 bases, the J end by 1 base, with 12 bases between. CDR3 loop: CATSRDQAGIQETQYF. The CDR3 DNA reads as TGTGCCACCAGCAGAGATCAGGCGGGAATCCAAGAGACCCAGTACTTC. The full variable domain, rest sourced from reference TRBV15 and TRBJ2-5, is DAMVIQNPRYQVTQFGKPVTLSCSQTLNHNVMYWYQQKSSQAPKLLFHYYDKDFNNEADTPDNFQSRRPNTSFCFLDIRSPGLGDTAMYLCATSRDQAGIQETQYFGPGTRLLVL.

The chain combines TRBV5-1 with TRBJ2-1; 8 bases are a match to TRBD1. The V gene's germline CDR1 is SGHRS and CDR2 YFSETQ. This CDR3 has 15 amino acids. V shed 4 bases, J shed 8 bases, and the junction held 11 bases outside the gene matches. The CDR3 sequence is CASSLGQAFSDEQFF. CDR3 bases: TGCGCCAGCAGCCTGGGACAGGCTTTCTCCGATGAGCAGTTCTTC.

This chain uses TRBV4-2 with TRBJ1-1; the match to TRBD1 covers 10 bases. The CDR3 spans 16 residues. From germline, CDR1 is LGHNA and CDR2 YNFKEQ. Trimming removed 2 bases from V and 2 bases from J; junction bases left unmatched: 5. The CDR3 protein is CASSQRRDRGNTEAFF. The CDR3 region has the DNA TGTGCCAGCAGCCAAAGGAGGGACAGGGGAAACACTGAAGCTTTCTTT.